Listed below are T cell receptor beta chains from one sample, sequenced in a study of metastatic and nonmetastatic thyroid tumors. TCRdb re-clonotyped the PCR reads through MiXCR. The repertoire holds 45,000 to 60,000 clones, about a sixth seen once, with just under 3% in the top ten. Sequencing used blood. The receptor source for this set is a female donor with papillary thyroid cancer or a benign thyroid nodule (not recorded which). Some clones in this sample may be carry-over from other donors' samples. CDR3s include the opening cysteine and the closing phenylalanine or tryptophan. The D gene is left open where the match is weak. Clone size appears in some rows only: once, few, many, or a class for an expanded clone.

- TRBJ2-5 TRBV30 many TGTGCCTGGAGTGTAGGGGTTTCGGCCCAGTACTTC CAWSVGVSAQYF
TRBD2 TRBJ2-1 TRBV29-1 many TGCAGCGTTGAATTACGGGAGGGCCACGGGCAGTTCTTC CSVELREGHGQFF
- TRBJ2-7 TRBV6-1 few TGTGCCAGCAGCCGCGGGACTCCAGTGGGGGGTCAGTACTTC CASSRGTPVGGQYF
TRBD1 TRBJ1-2 TRBV19 - TGTGCCAGTAGTATAGAAGACAGGGTTGGCGGCTACACCTTC CASSIEDRVGGYTF
- TRBJ1-1 TRBV5-4 many TGTGCCAGCAGCTCATCTTTGGGACTATTGAACACTGAAGCTTTCTTT CASSSSLGLLNTEAFF
- TRBJ1-1 TRBV29-1 many TGCAGCGGTAGCGTGAACACTGAAGCTTTCTTT CSGSVNTEAFF
TRBD2 TRBJ2-1 TRBV20-1 many TGCAGTGCTAGAGACCTTAGCGGGAGTGGCTACAATGAGCAGTTCTTC CSARDLSGSGYNEQFF
- TRBJ1-2 TRBV14 many TGTGCCAGCAGCCAAGAAGTTAATGGCTACACCTTC CASSQEVNGYTF
- TRBJ2-1 TRBV7-6 many TGTGCCAGCAGCTTAGCGGCCGGGGGCCTCAGGGATGAGCAGTTCTTC CASSLAAGGLRDEQFF
TRBD2 TRBJ2-7 TRBV6-2/TRBV6-3 - TGTGCCAGCAGGGAACTAGCGGGAGGAAGCTCCTACGAGCAGTACTTC CASRELAGGSSYEQYF